This T cell receptor beta chain was sequenced during a study of shared clonotypes between healthy human individuals. Assay used: immunoSEQ multiplex PCR; TCRdb lists only in-frame clones, some missing. The table shows some 500,000 clones, with 90% to 97% occurring only once. Germline CDR1 SEHNR, CDR2 FQNEAQ (reference sequence). The junction had 10 bases not matched to a gene; V was cut back by 0 bases and J by 4 bases. This CDR3 comprises 18 residues. This TCR came from a woman in her 30s in good health. Sequencing input: naive CD4+ T cells sorted from blood. This sample's subset: CD45RA+ positively selected. The V gene is TRBV7-9, the J gene TRBJ2-1; the match to TRBD1 covers 9 bases. The CDR3 sequence is CASSLALYRTGEYNEQFF. The CDR3 DNA is TGTGCCAGCAGCTTAGCGCTGTATAGGACAGGGGAGTACAATGAGCAGTTCTTC.